The 23 T cell receptor beta chains listed next were all sequenced from one sample in a study of technical replicates of blood from a few donors. Data came from immunoSEQ multiplex PCR; TCRdb stores just in-frame clones and leaves some out. The table has tens of thousands of clones, about 83% seen once. The sample consisted of PBMCs. The source of these receptors is a human donor in good health. Some clones in this sample may be carry-over from other donors' samples.

The chain has TRBV5-1 and TRBJ2-3, with D uncertain. V was shortened by 4 bases and J by 0 bases, with 9 bases between the two germline ends. CDR1 SGHRS and CDR2 YFSETQ come from the germline V gene. This CDR3 has 14 residues. The CDR3 spells CASSVSTSTDTQYF. The DNA of the CDR3 is TGCGCCAGCAGCGTTTCTACTAGCACAGATACGCAGTATTTT.

The table lists this clone with a few counts. The V call is TRBV5-4, the J call TRBJ2-7; tentatively, D is TRBD2 (5 bases). This CDR3 comprises 12 residues. CDR1 is SGHNT and CDR2 is YYREEE in the germline V gene (reference sequence). Trimming cost V 4 bases and J 6 bases, with 11 bases left between them. CDR3 sequence reads: CASSTTRSEQYF. In DNA form, the CDR3 reads TGTGCCAGCAGCACTACTAGGTCCGAGCAGTACTTC.

This clone was recorded a few times. The V call is TRBV7-2, the J call TRBJ2-3; possible D gene TRBD1, 8 bases. The CDR3 is 16 amino acids. CDR1 SGHTA and CDR2 FQGNSA come from the germline V gene. V lost 4 bases to trimming and J lost 3 bases, with 17 bases between them. CDR3 DNA sequence: TGTGCCAGCAGCTACAAAACAGGGGGGGTTACAGATACGCAGTATTTT. It codes for CASSYKTGGVTDTQYF. Full variable domain (remainder filled in from reference TRBV7-2 and TRBJ2-3): GAGVSQSPSNKVTEKGKDVELRCDPISGHTALYWYRQSLGQGLEFLIYFQGNSAPDKSGLPSDRFSAERTGGSVSTLTIQRTQQEDSAVYLCASSYKTGGVTDTQYFGPGTRLTVL.

V usage is TRBV2 and J usage is TRBJ1-1; D might be TRBD1 (5 bases). The CDR3 length is 13 residues. CDR1 is SNHLY, CDR2 FYNNEI, per germline. The ends were cut back, 6 bases at V and 9 bases at J, with 17 bases in the middle. The CDR3 sequence is CASRGEGSTQAFF. The CDR3 DNA sequence: TGTGCCAGCAGAGGGGAGGGTTCTACCCAAGCTTTCTTT.

The chain employs TRBV6-5 and TRBJ2-7; 13 positions agree with TRBD2. Unmatched junction bases numbered 9, after V lost 4 bases and J lost 6 bases. The CDR3 has 16 residues. From germline, CDR1 is MNHEY and CDR2 SVGAGI. The CDR3 protein is CASSLRTSGSLSEQYF. DNA of the CDR3: TGTGCCAGCAGTTTACGGACTAGCGGGAGTCTCAGCGAGCAGTACTTC.

This rearrangement joins TRBV5-4 to TRBJ1-6; 8 bases fit TRBD1. This CDR3 spans 14 amino acids. The trim removed 1 base at V and 10 bases at J, leaving 4 bases unmatched. Germline lookup yields CDR1 SGHNT and CDR2 YYREEE (reference sequence). DNA of the CDR3: TGTGCCAGCAGCTTGACAGGGGGTGGGTCACCCCTCCACTTT. This sequence encodes CASSLTGGGSPLHF.

The chain couples TRBV6-1 to TRBJ2-4, with 7 nucleotides matching TRBD1. The CDR3 totals 14 residues. V trimming: 5 bases; J trimming: 4 bases; junction bases outside the gene matches: 5. CDR1 and CDR2 (germline): MNHNS, SASEGT. CDR3 nucleotide sequence: TGTGCCAGCAGTATTGGGACAGTTAAAAACATTCAGTACTTC. This codes for CASSIGTVKNIQYF.

The CDR3 nucleotides read TGTGCCAGCAGCTTGCGACAGGGTCACGCTTTCTTT. Residues: CASSLRQGHAFF. This chain uses TRBV5-4 with TRBJ1-1, with TRBD1 matching over 7 bases. Germline values: CDR1 SGHNT, CDR2 YYREEE (reference sequence). This CDR3 has 12 residues. Trimming removed 1 base from V and 11 bases from J; junction bases left unmatched: 5.

The chain combines TRBV7-2 with TRBJ2-7, with a tentative D call TRBD2 (7 bases). The V end lost 5 bases, the J end lost 4 bases, and 12 bases lay between the germline ends. The CDR3 has 13 residues. Germline assignment: CDR1 SGHTA and CDR2 FQGNSA. The DNA for the CDR3 is TGTGCCAGCAGCACGGGGGGCGGTTACGAGCAGTACTTC. It codes for CASSTGGGYEQYF.

This chain uses TRBV18 with TRBJ2-7, with 8 bases that match TRBD1. This CDR3 spans 15 amino acids. Germline loops: CDR1 KGHSH, CDR2 LQKENI. V dropped 8 bases and J dropped 3; count of bases not matched to a gene: 12. The CDR3 sequence is CASQKDRGGHYEQYF. CDR3 nucleotide sequence: TGTGCCAGCCAAAAAGACAGGGGAGGACACTACGAGCAGTACTTC.

This clone was recorded once. The rearrangement links TRBV30 to TRBJ1-6; D gene ambiguous. The V and J ends lost 2 bases and 10 bases respectively, with 9 bases between them. The CDR3 extends over 12 amino acids. Germline V gene sequence: CDR1 GTSNPN, CDR2 SVGIG (reference sequence). CDR3 residues: CAWSRSGSPLHF. As DNA, the CDR3 is TGTGCCTGGAGTAGGTCGGGATCACCCCTCCACTTT. The whole variable domain, remainder taken from reference TRBV30 and TRBJ1-6, is SQTIHQWPATLVQPVGSPLSLECTVEGTSNPNLYWYRQAAGRGLQLLFYSVGIGQISSEVPQNLSASRPQDRQFILSSKKLLLSDSGFYLCAWSRSGSPLHFGNGTRLTVT.

This clone was recorded once. The chain recombines TRBV6-4 with TRBJ2-2, with D possibly being TRBD2 (6 bases). Per the germline V gene, CDR1 is MRHNA and CDR2 is SNTAGT. The CDR3 loop spans 16 amino acids. The V end was cut by 3 bases, the J end by 5 bases, with 16 bases between. The CDR3 nucleotides are TGTGCCAGCAGTGAGGGCTCTAGCGAGGTGACCGGGGAGCTGTTTTTT. This sequence encodes CASSEGSSEVTGELFF.

This clone appeared a single time. This chain joins TRBV10-1 and TRBJ2-5, with TRBD2 identical over 12 bases. The CDR3 runs to 18 residues. The V segment lost 7 bases and the J segment 0 bases; nucleotides outside the gene matches: 12. Per germline, CDR1 WNHNN and CDR2 SYGVQD (reference sequence). The CDR3 protein is CASMGTSGPLTYQETQYF. The CDR3 nucleotides read TGCGCCAGCATGGGGACTAGCGGGCCATTAACGTACCAAGAGACCCAGTACTTC.

This clone was seen a handful of times. The J gene is TRBJ2-7, the V gene TRBV5-1, with D possibly matching TRBD2 (7 bases). V lost 6 bases and J 2 bases, leaving 18 bases between the germline ends. The germline gives CDR1 SGHRS, CDR2 YFSETQ. The CDR3 consists of 15 residues. CDR3 nucleotides: TGCGCCAGCACCCTGGGGGCTAGCGGAGCCTACGAGCAGTACTTC. The encoded protein is CASTLGASGAYEQYF. The variable domain in full, with the rest retrieved from reference TRBV5-1 and TRBJ2-7, is KAGVTQTPRYLIKTRGQQVTLSCSPISGHRSVSWYQQTPGQGLQFLFEYFSETQRNKGNFPGRFSGRQFSNSRSEMNVSTLELGDSALYLCASTLGASGAYEQYFGPGTRLTVT.

This sequence joins TRBV14 and TRBJ2-7; no clear D. This CDR3 spans 13 amino acids. The V end was cut by 0 bases, the J end by 9 bases, with 12 bases between. Germline lookup yields CDR1 SGHDN and CDR2 FVKESK. The CDR3 nucleotides read TGTGCCAGCAGCCAAGAAGAAGGTTCGGGGCAGTACTTC. Residues: CASSQEEGSGQYF.

The genes are TRBV25-1 and TRBJ2-7, with 11 bases aligning to TRBD1. The V gene's germline CDR1 is MGHDK and CDR2 SYGVNS. The V segment lost 5 bases and the J segment 2 bases; nucleotides outside the gene matches: 5. The CDR3 covers 15 residues. CDR3 protein: CASSTGQGAAYEQYF. In nucleotides, the CDR3 is TGTGCCAGCAGTACCGGACAGGGGGCTGCCTACGAGCAGTACTTC.

This chain links TRBV7-6 with TRBJ2-7; 13 bases are a match to TRBD2. V gave up 5 bases and J gave up 7 bases; unmatched junction bases: 8. The germline gives CDR1 SGHVS, CDR2 FNYEAQ. The CDR3 is made up of 15 amino acids. CDR3 loop: CASSATSGGVGEQYF. CDR3 DNA sequence: TGTGCCAGCAGCGCAACTAGCGGGGGGGTAGGGGAGCAGTACTTC.

The chain employs TRBV19 and TRBJ2-5; 10 bases line up with TRBD2. V trimming: 5 bases; J trimming: 4 bases; junction bases outside the gene matches: 4. The CDR3 has 14 amino acids. Germline CDR1 reads LNHDA; CDR2 reads SQIVND (reference sequence). CDR3 nucleotide sequence: TGTGCCAGTAGTTACCGGACTAGCGGAGAGACCCAGTACTTC. Translation gives CASSYRTSGETQYF.

The chain is built from TRBV28 and TRBJ2-7; perhaps TRBD1 as D (5 bases). V dropped 6 bases and J dropped 6 bases, with 9 bases sitting between them. Germline V CDR1 and CDR2: MDHEN, SYDVKM. The CDR3 consists of 11 residues. The CDR3: CASRRGAEQYF. DNA for the CDR3: TGTGCCAGCAGAAGGGGTGCCGAGCAGTACTTC.

The chain employs TRBV15 and TRBJ2-7; 10 bases are a match to TRBD2. The length of the CDR3 is 16 residues. CDR1 is LNHNV and CDR2 is YYDKDF in the germline V gene (reference sequence). J was trimmed by 5 bases and V by 3 bases; bases with no gene match: 10. Written as DNA, the CDR3 is TGTGCCACCAGCAGTCCCAGCGGGAGGGCCAGCGACGAGCAGTACTTC. Protein: CATSSPSGRASDEQYF.

V is TRBV11-3 and J is TRBJ2-1; 11 bases are shared with TRBD2. Germline V gene sequence: CDR1 SGHNT, CDR2 YENEEA. CDR3 length equals 12 residues. V shed 4 bases, J shed 10 bases, and the junction held 0 bases outside the gene matches. The CDR3: CASSSSGREQFF. The CDR3 nucleotides read TGTGCCAGCAGCTCTAGCGGGAGGGAGCAGTTCTTC.

The J gene is TRBJ1-4, the V gene TRBV5-1; D is unclear. CDR1 is SGHRS, CDR2 YFSETQ, per germline. This CDR3 contains 13 residues. Trimming took 4 bases from V and 8 from J, leaving 12 bases between them. The CDR3 sequence is CASSPSIREKLFF. The DNA of the CDR3 is TGCGCCAGCAGCCCCTCTATTCGGGAAAAACTGTTTTTT. Full variable domain (missing parts from reference TRBV5-1 and TRBJ1-4): KAGVTQTPRYLIKTRGQQVTLSCSPISGHRSVSWYQQTPGQGLQFLFEYFSETQRNKGNFPGRFSGRQFSNSRSEMNVSTLELGDSALYLCASSPSIREKLFFGSGTQLSVL.

This chain connects TRBV4-3 to TRBJ2-1; 7 nucleotides align to TRBD2. CDR1 LGHNA and CDR2 YSLEER come from the germline V gene. This CDR3 region has 16 residues. Trimming at V came to 0 bases and at J to 1 base, leaving 3 bases not matched to a gene. In nucleotides, the CDR3 is TGCGCCAGCAGCCAAGATTCGGGGGGATCCTACAATGAGCAGTTCTTC. Translation gives CASSQDSGGSYNEQFF.